Each of the 4 T cell receptor beta chains below was sequenced from the same sample in a study of blood T cell repertoires in COVID-19. Repertoires were generated with immunoSEQ multiplex PCR, while TCRdb's copy carries only in-frame clones and drops some. This table holds just over 90,000 clones, 85% to 90% found once. The sequenced material came from peripheral blood. Source of these receptors: a human donor with active COVID-19. The donor label of this sample is uncertain.

This chain joins TRBV11-2 and TRBJ1-1; D is uncertain. This CDR3 has 14 amino acids. V lost 3 bases to trimming and J lost 1 base, with 9 bases between them. Germline V lookup: CDR1 SGHAT, CDR2 FQNNGV. The CDR3 region has the DNA TGTGCCAGCAGCTTTGGGCCAGAGAACACTGAAGCTTTCTTT. It translates to CASSFGPENTEAFF.

The chain couples TRBV7-9 to TRBJ2-1; 8 bases match TRBD1. Germline values: CDR1 SEHNR, CDR2 FQNEAQ (reference sequence). The CDR3 runs to 13 residues. V was pared by 7 bases and J by 10 bases, with 9 bases of the junction left unmatched. The CDR3 nucleotides read TGTGCCAGCACCTGGGGGACAGGTGAGGAGCAGTTCTTC. This sequence encodes CASTWGTGEEQFF.

The genes are TRBV19 and TRBJ1-5, with D possibly TRBD1 on 6 matching bases. Germline CDR1 and CDR2: LNHDA and SQIVND (reference sequence). This CDR3 comprises 15 residues. Trimming left V 1 base short and J 5 bases short, with 12 bases between. The CDR3, as DNA: TGTGCCAGTAGTATAGGCTCTAGGGGGTATCAGCCCCAGCATTTT. It encodes CASSIGSRGYQPQHF.

This chain joins TRBV11-3 and TRBJ2-5; the match to TRBD2 covers 11 bases. The CDR3 sequence is 16 residues long. V lost 5 bases, J lost 2 bases, and 7 bases stayed unmatched. In germline, CDR1 is SGHNT, CDR2 YENEEA. The DNA of the CDR3 is TGTGCCAGCAGCCCCTCTAGCGGGGGGCGACAAGAGACCCAGTACTTC. It is translated as CASSPSSGGRQETQYF. Filled out from reference TRBV11-3 and TRBJ2-5, the complete variable domain reads EAGVVQSPRYKIIEKKQPVAFWCNPISGHNTLYWYLQNLGQGPELLIRYENEEAVDDSQLPKDRFSAERLKGVDSTLKIQPAELGDSAVYLCASSPSSGGRQETQYFGPGTRLLVL.